This T cell receptor beta chain was obtained from a study of blood T cell repertoires in COVID-19. Method: immunoSEQ multiplex PCR; TCRdb's copy keeps in-frame clones and lacks some. Among roughly 200,000 clones listed, 85% to 90% were seen once. Those enrolled, adults aged roughly 18 to 89 years, came from under 25 US areas. The V gene lost 0 bases and the J gene lost 0 bases, with 11 bases spanning the gap. Germline V gene sequence: CDR1 MNHEY, CDR2 SVGAGI. CDR3 length: 16 amino acids. The V and J genes are TRBV6-5 and TRBJ1-2, with a possible D match to TRBD1 (5 bases). Sequences were obtained from PBMCs or T cells enriched from blood (not recorded which). The source is a woman aged 50 to 60 in a cohort exposed to, infected with or recovered from COVID-19 (not recorded which). This CDR3 is CASSYSGARTNYGYTF. CDR3 coding DNA: TGTGCCAGCAGTTACTCAGGGGCCAGAACTAACTATGGCTACACCTTC.